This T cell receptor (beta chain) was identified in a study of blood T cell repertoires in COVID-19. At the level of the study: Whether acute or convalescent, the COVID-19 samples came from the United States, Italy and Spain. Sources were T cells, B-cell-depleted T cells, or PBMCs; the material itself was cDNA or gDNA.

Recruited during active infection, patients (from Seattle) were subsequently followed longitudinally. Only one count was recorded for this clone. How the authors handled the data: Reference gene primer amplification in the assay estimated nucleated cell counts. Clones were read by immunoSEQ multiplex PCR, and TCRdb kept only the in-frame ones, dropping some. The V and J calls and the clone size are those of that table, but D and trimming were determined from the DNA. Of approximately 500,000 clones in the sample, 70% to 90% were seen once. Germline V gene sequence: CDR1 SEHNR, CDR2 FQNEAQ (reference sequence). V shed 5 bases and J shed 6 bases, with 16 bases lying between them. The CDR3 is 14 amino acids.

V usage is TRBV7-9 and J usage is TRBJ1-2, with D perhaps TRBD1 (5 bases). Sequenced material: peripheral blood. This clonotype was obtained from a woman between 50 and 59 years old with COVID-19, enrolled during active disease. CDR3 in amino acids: CASSPDRPQDGYTF. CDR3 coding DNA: TGTGCCAGCAGCCCCGACAGACCTCAGGATGGCTACACCTTC.